Below, 27 T cell receptor beta chains from the same sample are listed, as sequenced in a study of Graves' ophthalmopathy and Graves' hyperthyroidism. RNA transcripts yielded amplified TCR beta CDR3 regions. The first round was an RT-PCR with HTBI primers, and the second round was a multiplex PCR. TCRdb reanalysed the multiplex PCR reads using MiXCR and keeps one entry per CDR3 protein. The sample has some 240,000 distinct CDR3 sequences, around 50% seen once; the top ten hold roughly 50%. What was sequenced was peripheral blood. These receptors were taken from an adult man with Graves' ophthalmopathy.

This clonotype was observed a few times. The chain is built from TRBV20-1 and TRBJ1-1, with D tentatively TRBD1 (6 bases). Trimming pared 6 bases from V and 1 base from J, leaving 15 bases between. Germline V gene lookup returns CDR1 DFQATT and CDR2 SNEGSKA (reference sequence). This CDR3 is built from 14 residues. Here the CDR3 DNA reads TGCAGTGCCGATGAACAGGGTAAGAACACTGAAGCTTTCTTT. It encodes CSADEQGKNTEAFF.

Remarks on this clonotype: This may be a read error, as it is one base from a much larger clone. The chain uses TRBV9 and TRBJ2-7; D is ambiguous. CDR1 SGDLS and CDR2 YYNGEE come from the germline V gene. The germline V and J ends were trimmed by 2 bases and 3 bases, with 15 bases remaining between them. CDR3 length: 15 residues. For the CDR3, the DNA is TGTGCCAGCAGCGTGGTGGACGCACCAGGCTACGAGCAGTACTTC. This codes for CASSVVDAPGYEQYF. The full variable domain, rest sourced from reference TRBV9 and TRBJ2-7, is DSGVTQTPKHLITATGQRVTLRCSPRSGDLSVYWYQQSLDQGLQFLIQYYNGEERAKGNILERFSAQQFPDLHSELNLSSLELGDSALYFCASSVVDAPGYEQYFGPGTRLTVT.

J is TRBJ2-7 and V is TRBV20-1, with 7 bases that match TRBD2. The germline V gene encodes CDR1 DFQATT and CDR2 SNEGSKA (reference sequence). The CDR3 contains 16 residues. The V and J ends lost 2 bases and 3 bases, in that order; junction bases with no gene match: 13. The CDR3 bases are TGCAGTGCTAGACCCGACGGGGCGGGAGCCGTCTACGAGCAGTACTTC. Translated: CSARPDGAGAVYEQYF.

The chain joins TRBV7-2 to TRBJ2-2; possibly TRBD2 for D (5 bases). With 6 bases removed from V and 6 bases from J, the gap between germline ends came to 14 bases. Germline V gene sequence: CDR1 SGHTA, CDR2 FQGNSA. The CDR3 consists of 14 residues. The CDR3 sequence: CASSSTLVSGELFF. The CDR3 nucleotides read TGTGCCAGCAGTTCAACACTAGTTTCCGGGGAGCTGTTTTTT.

The V gene is TRBV5-4, the J gene TRBJ1-1; 11 bases align to TRBD1. After removal of 1 base from V and 1 base from J, the junction contained 6 bases not matched to a gene. Looked up from germline, CDR1 is SGHNT and CDR2 is YYREEE (reference sequence). The CDR3 extends over 17 amino acids. The CDR3 is CASSLFGQGARNTEAFF. In DNA, the CDR3 is TGTGCCAGCAGCTTGTTCGGACAGGGGGCTCGGAACACTGAAGCTTTCTTT.

This clonotype was recorded a few times. The V and J genes are TRBV2 and TRBJ1-6, with 8 bases identical to TRBD1. The CDR3 is made up of 14 amino acids. The trim removed 7 bases at V and 5 bases at J, leaving 4 bases unmatched. Germline CDR1 reads SNHLY; CDR2 reads FYNNEI. The CDR3 sequence is CASTMTGDNSPLHF. CDR3 nucleotides: TGTGCCAGCACCATGACAGGGGATAATTCACCCCTCCACTTT.

This clonotype has more than one count but fewer than ten. The genes are TRBV15 and TRBJ1-4; D is ambiguous. The CDR3 runs 12 residues. Per germline, CDR1 LNHNV and CDR2 YYDKDF (reference sequence). The germline V and J ends were trimmed by 2 bases and 4 bases, with 2 bases remaining between them. Here the CDR3 reads CATSRYNEKLFF. In DNA form, the CDR3 reads TGTGCCACCAGCAGATATAATGAAAAACTGTTTTTT.

The genes are TRBV7-2 and TRBJ2-5, with D perhaps TRBD2 (5 bases). V gave up 11 bases and J gave up 7 bases, with 20 bases separating them. The V gene's germline CDR1 is SGHTA and CDR2 FQGNSA. The CDR3 is 13 amino acids. The CDR3 sequence is CASLNTAGGTQYF. CDR3 sequence (DNA): TGTGCCTCCCTGAACACCGCAGGAGGGACCCAGTACTTC.

CDR3 protein: CASSFDQGDTIYF. CDR3 DNA: TGTGCCAGCAGCTTTGATCAGGGAGACACCATATATTTT. The chain has TRBV7-3 and TRBJ1-3; D may be TRBD1 (5 bases). This CDR3 is built from 13 residues. V lost 3 bases and J 8 bases, leaving 11 bases between the germline ends. Germline assignment: CDR1 SGHTA and CDR2 FQGTGA.

The chain couples TRBV20-1 to TRBJ1-1; 9 bases line up with TRBD1. V dropped 3 bases and J dropped 3; count of bases not matched to a gene: 2. Germline loops: CDR1 DFQATT, CDR2 SNEGSKA (reference sequence). There are 13 residues in the CDR3. The CDR3 region is CSARGQGHTEAFF. CDR3 bases: TGCAGTGCTAGGGGACAGGGCCACACTGAAGCTTTCTTT.

This chain uses TRBV7-3 with TRBJ2-2, with 12 bases identical to TRBD2. The CDR3 length is 18 residues. With 4 bases clipped from V and 8 bases from J, the junction kept 14 bases outside the gene matches. The germline V gene encodes CDR1 SGHTA and CDR2 FQGTGA. The CDR3 loop reads CASSSDPGLAGGPGELFF. The CDR3 DNA follows: TGTGCCAGCAGCTCCGACCCGGGGCTAGCGGGGGGGCCGGGGGAGCTGTTTTTT.

At least ten counts were recorded for this clonotype. The rearrangement uses TRBV7-9 and TRBJ1-5; D uncertain. The length of the CDR3 is 13 residues. Per the germline V gene, CDR1 is SEHNR and CDR2 is FQNEAQ (reference sequence). Trimming shortened V by 0 bases and J by 4 bases, and 4 bases separated the two germline ends. In DNA form, the CDR3 reads TGTGCCAGCAGCTTAGCCAGGAATCAGCCCCAGCATTTT. Its protein is CASSLARNQPQHF.

This clonotype was observed a handful of times. The genes are TRBV5-1 and TRBJ1-2, with TRBD1 matching over 11 bases. The germline gives CDR1 SGHRS, CDR2 YFSETQ. The ends lost 0 bases at V and 7 bases at J; junction bases unmatched: 5. The CDR3 covers 15 residues. The CDR3 region is CASSLAGQGAGGYTF. DNA for the CDR3: TGCGCCAGCAGCTTGGCCGGACAGGGGGCAGGTGGCTACACCTTC.

The gene calls are TRBV10-3 and TRBJ2-6; D is undetermined. Germline V CDR1 and CDR2: ENHRY, SYGVKD. V gave up 4 bases and J gave up 0 bases, with 13 bases separating them. This CDR3 has 17 residues. The CDR3 protein is CAISADGYYSGANVLTF. CDR3 DNA: TGTGCCATCAGTGCCGACGGCTATTACTCTGGGGCCAACGTCCTGACTTTC.

V usage is TRBV15 and J usage is TRBJ2-2, with 9 nucleotides matching TRBD2. Looked up from germline, CDR1 is LNHNV and CDR2 is YYDKDF (reference sequence). The CDR3 consists of 16 residues. With V trimmed by 2 bases and J by 6 bases, 7 bases remained unmatched. DNA of the CDR3: TGTGCCACCAGCAGACGTACTAGCGGGTCTCCCGGGGAGCTGTTTTTT. Translated: CATSRRTSGSPGELFF. Full variable domain (remainder filled in from reference TRBV15 and TRBJ2-2): DAMVIQNPRYQVTQFGKPVTLSCSQTLNHNVMYWYQQKSSQAPKLLFHYYDKDFNNEADTPDNFQSRRPNTSFCFLDIRSPGLGDTAMYLCATSRRTSGSPGELFFGEGSRLTVL.

This rearrangement joins TRBV7-3 to TRBJ1-5; 9 bases align to TRBD1. This CDR3 has 22 residues. Per germline, CDR1 SGHTA and CDR2 FQGTGA. V trimming: 5 bases; J trimming: 2 bases; junction bases outside the gene matches: 25. For the CDR3, the DNA is TGTGCCAGCAGCCCCTCCGGGCCCGAACGGGACAGGGAGGGAAAGGGCAATCAGCCCCAGCATTTT. Amino acids: CASSPSGPERDREGKGNQPQHF.

The sample holds many counts of this clonotype. The chain is built from TRBV2 and TRBJ1-1; no clear D. V was shortened by 1 base and J by 2 bases, with 5 bases between the two germline ends. Germline V CDR1 and CDR2: SNHLY, FYNNEI. The CDR3 totals 13 residues. Written as DNA, the CDR3 is TGTGCCAGCAGTGAAGACCTAAACACTGAAGCTTTCTTT. This translates into CASSEDLNTEAFF.

The J gene is TRBJ1-3, the V gene TRBV20-1; 7 nucleotides match TRBD1. Germline V gene sequence: CDR1 DFQATT, CDR2 SNEGSKA (reference sequence). The CDR3 runs 14 residues. Trimming removed 3 bases from V and 0 bases from J; junction bases left unmatched: 2. CDR3 nucleotides: TGCAGTGCTAGGGGACAGCTCTCTGGAAACACCATATATTTT. Protein sequence: CSARGQLSGNTIYF.

The rearrangement links TRBV7-3 to TRBJ1-1; TRBD1 might be the D (5 bases). The V gene's germline CDR1 is SGHTA and CDR2 FQGTGA. The CDR3 covers 14 residues. Trimming pared 2 bases from V and 5 bases from J, leaving 12 bases between. The DNA for the CDR3 is TGTGCCAGCAGCTTACAGGGAGGTAGTACTGAAGCTTTCTTT. It yields the protein CASSLQGGSTEAFF. The full variable domain, its missing parts supplied by reference TRBV7-3 and TRBJ1-1, is GAGVSQTPSNKVTEKGKYVELRCDPISGHTALYWYRQSLGQGPEFLIYFQGTGAADDSGLPNDRFFAVRPEGSVSTLKIQRTERGDSAVYLCASSLQGGSTEAFFGQGTRLTVV.

The chain links TRBV5-1 to TRBJ2-7; 10 nucleotides agree with TRBD2. The V and J ends lost 0 bases and 5 bases, in that order; junction bases with no gene match: 5. The CDR3 covers 15 residues. Germline CDR1 and CDR2: SGHRS and YFSETQ. The CDR3 DNA sequence: TGCGCCAGCAGCTTGGTGCTAGCGGGAGCCCACGAGCAGTACTTC. It specifies CASSLVLAGAHEQYF. The complete variable domain, with remaining parts taken from reference TRBV5-1 and TRBJ2-7, reads KAGVTQTPRYLIKTRGQQVTLSCSPISGHRSVSWYQQTPGQGLQFLFEYFSETQRNKGNFPGRFSGRQFSNSRSEMNVSTLELGDSALYLCASSLVLAGAHEQYFGPGTRLTVT.

The V gene is TRBV25-1, the J gene TRBJ1-2; a weak D match, TRBD1 (6 bases). Per the germline V gene, CDR1 is MGHDK and CDR2 is SYGVNS. V was clipped by 6 bases and J by 4 bases, with 24 bases between them. The CDR3 runs to 17 residues. CDR3 DNA sequence: TGTGCCAGCAGCCAAGGGGGGGGCAGGGAGAACGGCTATGGCTACACCTTC. It is translated as CASSQGGGRENGYGYTF.

The chain combines TRBV20-1 with TRBJ1-4; 9 nucleotides line up with TRBD1. The V gene's germline CDR1 is DFQATT and CDR2 SNEGSKA (reference sequence). Trimming at V came to 3 bases and at J to 8 bases, leaving 7 bases not matched to a gene. The CDR3 has 14 residues. The CDR3 reads CSARSTGGSEKLFF. Here the CDR3 DNA reads TGCAGTGCTAGGTCCACAGGGGGCTCCGAAAAACTGTTTTTT.

The rearrangement uses TRBV18 and TRBJ2-5; D gene uncertain. CDR1 is KGHSH and CDR2 is LQKENI in the germline V gene. Trimming stripped 3 bases from V and 3 bases from J, with 8 bases between. The CDR3 is 13 amino acids. The CDR3 nucleotides are TGTGCCAGCTCACCTCGACAAAAAGAGACCCAGTACTTC. It codes for CASSPRQKETQYF.

This clonotype was seen more than once but under ten times. This chain links TRBV12-3 or TRBV12-4 with TRBJ2-7; no clear D. Trimming took 6 bases from V and 2 from J, leaving 14 bases between them. The CDR3 consists of 14 residues. CDR3 sequence: CASSDLDRTYEQYF. The CDR3 DNA reads as TGTGCCAGCAGCGACCTGGACCGAACCTACGAGCAGTACTTC.

This clonotype was found a few times. The chain links TRBV28 to TRBJ2-2; D might be TRBD2 (6 bases). Trimming pared 5 bases from V and 4 bases from J, leaving 20 bases between. Germline CDR1 reads MDHEN; CDR2 reads SYDVKM. The CDR3 sequence is 17 residues long. The CDR3 coding sequence is TGTGCCAGCAGTACCCCCCACGGACTAAAGGGCACCGGGGAGCTGTTTTTT. Translated, it gives CASSTPHGLKGTGELFF.

This clonotype has only one observation. V is TRBV7-6 and J is TRBJ2-5; the D gene is possibly TRBD1 (6 bases). Germline lookup yields CDR1 SGHVS and CDR2 FNYEAQ. The CDR3 consists of 15 residues. V was trimmed by 8 bases and J by 1 base, leaving 17 bases between them. CDR3 residues: CASSPRGQIQETQYF. The CDR3 DNA sequence: TGTGCCAGCTCACCACGAGGACAGATCCAAGAGACCCAGTACTTC.

The V gene is TRBV10-3, the J gene TRBJ2-7; 10 bases line up with TRBD1. CDR1 ENHRY and CDR2 SYGVKD come from the germline V gene. This CDR3 contains 14 residues. V lost 4 bases to trimming and J lost 2 bases; unmatched junction nucleotides: 2. The CDR3 sequence: CAISGGTGAYEQYF. The DNA for the CDR3 is TGTGCCATCAGTGGAGGGACAGGGGCCTACGAGCAGTACTTC.